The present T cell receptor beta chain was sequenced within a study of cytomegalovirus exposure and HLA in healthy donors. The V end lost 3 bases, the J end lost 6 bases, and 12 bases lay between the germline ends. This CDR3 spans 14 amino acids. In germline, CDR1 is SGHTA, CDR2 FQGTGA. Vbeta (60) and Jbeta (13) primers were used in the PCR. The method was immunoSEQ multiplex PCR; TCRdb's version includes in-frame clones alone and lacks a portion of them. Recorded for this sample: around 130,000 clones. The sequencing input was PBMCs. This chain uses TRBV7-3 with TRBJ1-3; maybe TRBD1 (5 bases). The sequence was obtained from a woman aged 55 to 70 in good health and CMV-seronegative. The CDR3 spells CASSFGGLENTIYF. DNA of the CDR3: TGTGCCAGCAGCTTCGGGGGATTGGAAAACACCATATATTTT.